This T cell receptor beta chain was captured in a study of blood T cell repertoires in COVID-19. Grouping used clinical history reported by participants in a survey and questionnaire. Generated by immunoSEQ multiplex PCR, the TCRdb table keeps only in-frame clones and is missing some. The top ten hold 1.2% of the sample, which has around 250,000 clones, roughly nine tenths seen once. In germline, CDR1 is MNHEY, CDR2 SVGAGI. Losses at the gene ends were 6 bases for V and 7 bases for J; bases not matched to a gene: 4. CDR3 length: 12 amino acids. The V and J genes are TRBV6-5 and TRBJ2-7; TRBD1 matches 9 bases. The clonotype was recovered from a human donor in a cohort exposed to, infected with or recovered from COVID-19 (not recorded which). The donor label of this sample is uncertain. The specimen was PBMCs or T cells enriched from blood (not recorded which). The CDR3 DNA reads TGTGCCAGCAGACAGGGGGCGAGGGAGCAGTACTTC. This sequence encodes CASRQGAREQYF.